This TCR beta chain was recorded in a study of blood T cell repertoires in COVID-19. Some clones are missing from TCRdb's copy, which holds only in-frame ones; the method was immunoSEQ multiplex PCR. The top ten hold about 4.1% of the sample, which has 200,000 to 250,000 clones, 65% to 90% seen once. Per the germline V gene, CDR1 is MNHNY and CDR2 is SVGAGI (reference sequence). This CDR3 is built from 12 residues. V shed 5 bases and J shed 6 bases, with 10 bases lying between them. The receptor's source is a man between 50 and 59 years old with acute or convalescent COVID-19. The chain links TRBV6-6 to TRBJ1-2; weak D call: TRBD1 (5 bases). The material sequenced was peripheral blood. DNA of the CDR3: TGTGCCAGCAGTCCAGGGCCCGATGGCTACACCTTC. Translation: CASSPGPDGYTF.